A selection of T cell receptor beta chains follows, all from one sample in a study of blood T cell repertoires in COVID-19. TCRdb keeps only in-frame clones here, not all; method: immunoSEQ multiplex PCR. This sample carries about 64,000 clones, almost 80% of them seen once, and the ten largest clones take around 13%. The sequenced material came from peripheral blood. All receptors derive from a man older than 75 with acute or convalescent COVID-19. Both conserved end residues are part of each CDR3. The order of the fields is D gene, V gene, J gene, clone size, CDR3 DNA, CDR3 protein. D genes are given only for firm matches. Clone sizes are given selectively: once, few, many, or a class where the clone is expanded.

D: TRBD2
V: TRBV4-2
J: TRBJ2-7
size: .
DNA: TGTGCCAGCAGCCAAGTGAAAGGGACTAGCGGGACCTACGAGCAGTACTTC
CDR3: CASSQVKGTSGTYEQYF

D: .
V: TRBV23-1
J: TRBJ2-1
size: .
DNA: TGCGCCAGCAGTTCCCTTGCGAGGGACTCCTACAATGAGCAGTTCTTC
CDR3: CASSSLARDSYNEQFF

D: TRBD2
V: TRBV3-1/TRBV3-2
J: TRBJ2-1
size: .
DNA: TGTGCCAGCAGCCCAGGGACTAGCGGGAATAATGAGCAGTTCTTC
CDR3: CASSPGTSGNNEQFF

D: TRBD2
V: TRBV28
J: TRBJ2-1
size: .
DNA: TGTGCCAGCAGCTTCGCTCCGGGACTAGCGGGAGGTCAGAGCTCCTACAATGAGCAGTTCTTC
CDR3: CASSFAPGLAGGQSSYNEQFF

D: TRBD1
V: TRBV19
J: TRBJ1-1
size: .
DNA: TGTGCCAGTAGTCAAACCGGGACAGGGAATCTCGCCCTAATCAGTGACACTGAAGCTTTCTTT
CDR3: CASSQTGTGNLALISDTEAFF

D: .
V: TRBV6-1
J: TRBJ1-3
size: .
DNA: TGTGCCAGCAGTGACCCCCCGGGAACAGAAATTGGAAACACCATATATTTT
CDR3: CASSDPPGTEIGNTIYF

D: TRBD1
V: TRBV28
J: TRBJ1-6
size: .
DNA: TGTGCCAGCAGAGGGACAGGCGAAGCTAATTCACCCCTCCACTTT
CDR3: CASRGTGEANSPLHF

D: .
V: TRBV5-6
J: TRBJ2-3
size: .
DNA: TGTGCCAGCAGCTTGGCCGACAGGCCGAAAGTTGGTACGCAGTATTTT
CDR3: CASSLADRPKVGTQYF

D: .
V: TRBV6-5
J: TRBJ1-4
size: once
DNA: TGTGCCAGCAGTTACTCGAGCAGACTTAATGAAAAACTGTTTTTT
CDR3: CASSYSSRLNEKLFF

D: .
V: TRBV3-1/TRBV3-2
J: TRBJ1-4
size: .
DNA: TGTGCCAGCAGCCTAGGGGTTGTAGAAAAACTGTTTTTT
CDR3: CASSLGVVEKLFF

D: .
V: TRBV5-1
J: TRBJ1-1
size: .
DNA: TGCGCCAGCAGCTTTGCTGGAGGCACTGAAGCTTTCTTT
CDR3: CASSFAGGTEAFF

D: TRBD1
V: TRBV5-4
J: TRBJ2-5
size: .
DNA: TGTGCCAGCAGCCCGGCGACAGGGGTCCAAGAGACCCAGTACTTC
CDR3: CASSPATGVQETQYF

D: .
V: TRBV7-3
J: TRBJ2-2
size: .
DNA: TGTGCCAGCACCAAAACCCGGGACACCGGGGTAGGGGAGCTGTTTTTT
CDR3: CASTKTRDTGVGELFF

D: TRBD2
V: TRBV7-2
J: TRBJ2-5
size: .
DNA: TGTGCCAGCAGCTTAGGGACTAGCGGCCAAGAGACCCAGTACTTC
CDR3: CASSLGTSGQETQYF

D: .
V: TRBV9
J: TRBJ2-5
size: few
DNA: TGTGCCAGCAGCGTGGCTTTAGGAGGAGAGACCCAGTACTTC
CDR3: CASSVALGGETQYF

D: TRBD2
V: TRBV6-5
J: TRBJ2-7
size: .
DNA: TGTGCCAGCGCAGGACTAGCGGGAACCCGCGAGCAGTACTTC
CDR3: CASAGLAGTREQYF

D: TRBD1
V: TRBV10-3
J: TRBJ2-1
size: few
DNA: TGTGCCATTTCCCCTCAGGGGGCACCCAATGAGCAGTTCTTC
CDR3: CAISPQGAPNEQFF

D: TRBD1
V: TRBV10-2
J: TRBJ2-7
size: once
DNA: TGCGCCAGCATTTCCTACAGGGGTACCTACGAGCAGTACTTC
CDR3: CASISYRGTYEQYF

D: TRBD2
V: TRBV2
J: TRBJ2-5
size: once
DNA: TGTGCCAGCAGGACTAGCGGGGGGTTGGAGACCCAGTACTTC
CDR3: CASRTSGGLETQYF

D: TRBD1
V: TRBV6-5
J: TRBJ2-1
size: once
DNA: TGTGCCAGCAGAACGACAGGGCACTACAATGAGCAGTTCTTC
CDR3: CASRTTGHYNEQFF

D: .
V: TRBV9
J: TRBJ1-1
size: .
DNA: TGTGCCAGCAACACGGGACTCGCGGGGACTGAAGCTTTCTTT
CDR3: CASNTGLAGTEAFF

D: .
V: TRBV5-8
J: TRBJ1-6
size: few
DNA: TGTGCCAGCCAGGGTAGGAATTCACCCCTCCACTTT
CDR3: CASQGRNSPLHF

D: .
V: TRBV6-5
J: TRBJ1-6
size: .
DNA: TGTGCCAGCAGGTTACAAGGGACTGTCTCACCCCTCCACTTT
CDR3: CASRLQGTVSPLHF

D: .
V: TRBV6-5
J: TRBJ1-2
size: .
DNA: TGTGCCAGCACCTCCTTGACAGGAATACCGGTTGGCTACACCTTC
CDR3: CASTSLTGIPVGYTF

D: .
V: TRBV9
J: TRBJ1-2
size: .
DNA: TGTGCCAGCAGCGTGCCCGGGAATGGCTACACCTTC
CDR3: CASSVPGNGYTF

D: .
V: TRBV19
J: TRBJ2-7
size: .
DNA: TGTGCCAGTAGTACCGCCGCAGTCTCCTACGAGCAGTACTTC
CDR3: CASSTAAVSYEQYF

D: .
V: TRBV7-9
J: TRBJ2-1
size: .
DNA: TGTGCCAGCAGTAACTCCCTCTCCTATGAGCAGTTCTTC
CDR3: CASSNSLSYEQFF

D: TRBD1
V: TRBV30
J: TRBJ1-2
size: .
DNA: TGTGCCTGGGCGGGACAGGGGGCGGCTGGCTACACCTTC
CDR3: CAWAGQGAAGYTF

D: .
V: TRBV5-6
J: TRBJ2-2
size: .
DNA: TGTGCCAGCAGCCCCGGGGTCCGGACCACCGGGGAGCTGTTTTTT
CDR3: CASSPGVRTTGELFF

D: .
V: TRBV25-1
J: TRBJ2-5
size: few
DNA: TGTGCCAGCAGTGTAATACAGGGTACCGTCCAAGAGACCCAGTACTTC
CDR3: CASSVIQGTVQETQYF

D: .
V: TRBV25-1
J: TRBJ1-6
size: .
DNA: TGTGCCAGCGGCAGCTCCTATAATTCACCCCTCCACTTT
CDR3: CASGSSYNSPLHF

D: TRBD1
V: TRBV5-1
J: TRBJ1-5
size: .
DNA: TGCGCCAGCAGCTTGGAAGGGCAGGGGGCAGGACAGCCCCAGCATTTT
CDR3: CASSLEGQGAGQPQHF

D: .
V: TRBV5-1
J: TRBJ2-5
size: .
DNA: TGCGCCAGCAGCCTAACAGGGTACCAAGAGACCCAGTACTTC
CDR3: CASSLTGYQETQYF

D: TRBD2
V: TRBV24-1
J: TRBJ2-1
size: .
DNA: TGTGCCACCAGTGATCCTAGCGGGACGTACTACAATGAGCAGTTCTTC
CDR3: CATSDPSGTYYNEQFF

D: TRBD1
V: TRBV5-1
J: TRBJ1-1
size: few
DNA: TGCGCCAGCAGCGATGGACAGGGGAACACTGAAGCTTTCTTT
CDR3: CASSDGQGNTEAFF

D: .
V: TRBV2
J: TRBJ2-3
size: once
DNA: TGTGCCAGCCGCTCGTCGATGGCGGCCGGGTTCACAGATACGCAGTATTTT
CDR3: CASRSSMAAGFTDTQYF

D: TRBD2
V: TRBV11-3
J: TRBJ2-7
size: .
DNA: TGTGCCAGCAGCTTAGAGTCTAGCGGGAGCTACGAGCAGTACTTC
CDR3: CASSLESSGSYEQYF

D: .
V: TRBV7-6
J: TRBJ2-3
size: .
DNA: TGTGCCAGCAGCCCTTATGAGGGAAGCACAGATACGCAGTATTTT
CDR3: CASSPYEGSTDTQYF

D: TRBD1
V: TRBV5-6
J: TRBJ2-5
size: .
DNA: TGTGCCAGCAGCTTGGCAAGGGGGCCAGAGACCCAGTACTTC
CDR3: CASSLARGPETQYF

D: .
V: TRBV10-3
J: TRBJ1-5
size: .
DNA: TGTGCCATCAGTGATGAGAATAGCAATCAGCCCCAGCATTTT
CDR3: CAISDENSNQPQHF

D: .
V: TRBV30
J: TRBJ1-5
size: .
DNA: TGTGCCTGGAGTGGGACAAGTCTTAGCAATCAGCCCCAGCATTTT
CDR3: CAWSGTSLSNQPQHF

D: .
V: TRBV19
J: TRBJ1-2
size: once
DNA: TGTGCCAGTACCCCCGCAGATAACTATGGCTACACCTTC
CDR3: CASTPADNYGYTF